The following is a T cell receptor (beta chain) sequence with its context. There are 15 residues in the CDR3. Germline assignment: CDR1 MGHRA and CDR2 YSYEKL. The J segment lost 7 bases and the V segment lost 1 base, leaving 6 bases of the junction unmatched. Here immunoSEQ multiplex PCR was the method, and the copy in TCRdb shows in-frame clones only, minus some. The sample holds about 280,000 clones, about nine tenths seen once. This sample was included in a study of blood T cell repertoires in COVID-19. The V gene is TRBV4-1, the J gene TRBJ2-1; 8 positions match TRBD2. The sequenced sample consisted of PBMCs or T cells enriched from blood (not recorded which). The clonotype was recovered from a woman younger than 45 with acute COVID-19. The CDR3 loop is CASSQGLGTRNEQFF. CDR3 nucleotide sequence: TGCGCCAGCAGCCAAGGTCTCGGGACTAGGAATGAGCAGTTCTTC.